One sample yielded the 32 T cell receptor beta chains listed below, sequenced in a study of blood T cell repertoires in COVID-19. Sequencing was performed with immunoSEQ multiplex PCR; in TCRdb, only in-frame clones are kept and a portion is missing. The table has about 200,000 clones, approximately 87% seen once. The specimen was peripheral blood. The receptors come from a woman in her 70s with acute or convalescent COVID-19.

The chain carries TRBV2 and TRBJ2-7; 7 bases are a match to TRBD1. The V gene's germline CDR1 is SNHLY and CDR2 FYNNEI. The CDR3 extends over 15 amino acids. V was pared by 5 bases and J by 2 bases, with 9 bases of the junction left unmatched. CDR3 coding DNA: TGTGCCAGCAGTCTCCGGGACAGAAATGCCTACGAGCAGTACTTC. Protein sequence: CASSLRDRNAYEQYF.

The rearrangement uses TRBV4-2 and TRBJ2-1, with 10 bases matching TRBD2. Germline CDR1 and CDR2: LGHNA and YNFKEQ. V lost 1 base, J lost 7 bases, and 4 bases stayed unmatched. This CDR3 comprises 15 residues. CDR3 residues: CASSQALAGVNEQFF. CDR3 nucleotide sequence: TGTGCCAGCAGCCAAGCCCTAGCGGGAGTTAATGAGCAGTTCTTC.

The chain joins TRBV5-1 to TRBJ2-7, with D possibly being TRBD2 (6 bases). Germline V CDR1 and CDR2: SGHRS, YFSETQ. The CDR3 sequence is 14 residues long. V was shortened by 6 bases and J by 3 bases, with 16 bases between the two germline ends. As DNA, the CDR3 is TGCGCCAGCAAACGGGACTCAACCATCTACGAGCAGTACTTC. Protein sequence: CASKRDSTIYEQYF. Looking up the rest from reference TRBV5-1 and TRBJ2-7 gives the full variable domain: KAGVTQTPRYLIKTRGQQVTLSCSPISGHRSVSWYQQTPGQGLQFLFEYFSETQRNKGNFPGRFSGRQFSNSRSEMNVSTLELGDSALYLCASKRDSTIYEQYFGPGTRLTVT.

V gene TRBV9 combines with J gene TRBJ1-2; 9 nucleotides agree with TRBD1. Germline V lookup: CDR1 SGDLS, CDR2 YYNGEE. The length of the CDR3 is 12 residues. J gave up 7 bases and V 5 bases, and 3 bases lay outside the gene matches. CDR3 protein: CASRRTGAGYTF. The DNA of the CDR3 is TGTGCCAGCAGAAGGACAGGGGCTGGCTACACCTTC.

Details on this clone: The same CDR3 also results from other DNA sequences found in this sample. V gene TRBV5-1 combines with J gene TRBJ2-7, with TRBD1 matching over 9 bases. The CDR3 totals 13 residues. Trimming cost V 7 bases and J 3 bases; bases outside gene matches: 5. Germline V CDR1 and CDR2: SGHRS, YFSETQ. The CDR3 DNA is TGCGCCAGCTCTGGACAGGGGAGCTACGAGCAGTACTTC. It codes for CASSGQGSYEQYF.

The chain recombines TRBV28 with TRBJ2-1, with 16 bases that match TRBD2. With 8 bases clipped from V and 9 bases from J, the junction kept 10 bases outside the gene matches. This CDR3 spans 16 amino acids. Germline CDR1 is MDHEN and CDR2 is SYDVKM. The CDR3 nucleotides are TGTGCCAGCCTACCCGGGACTAGCGGGAGGGCCATTGAGCAGTTCTTC. Its protein is CASLPGTSGRAIEQFF.

The chain links TRBV18 to TRBJ2-5, with TRBD1 identical over 9 bases. V shed 3 bases, J shed 2 bases, and the junction held 4 bases outside the gene matches. CDR1 is KGHSH, CDR2 LQKENI, per germline. The CDR3 is 15 amino acids. The CDR3 sequence: CASSPTGGLQETQYF. CDR3 DNA sequence: TGTGCCAGCTCACCCACAGGGGGCTTACAAGAGACCCAGTACTTC.

The chain couples TRBV6-2 or TRBV6-3 to TRBJ1-1; 9 nucleotides agree with TRBD1. The CDR3 contains 15 residues. The V segment lost 5 bases and the J segment 5 bases; nucleotides outside the gene matches: 9. The germline CDR1 and CDR2 sequences are MNHEY and SVGEGT. This CDR3 reads CASSTEGTGRTEAFF. The CDR3 DNA reads as TGTGCCAGCAGTACAGAAGGGACAGGGCGGACTGAAGCTTTCTTT.

The V call is TRBV4-2, the J call TRBJ2-2; 9 nucleotides align to TRBD2. Germline-derived CDR1 and CDR2 are LGHNA and YNFKEQ. CDR3 length equals 16 residues. V shed 0 bases, J shed 7 bases, and the junction held 6 bases outside the gene matches. The CDR3 region is CASSQEVAGVIGELFF. The CDR3 DNA reads TGTGCCAGCAGCCAAGAGGTAGCGGGAGTTATCGGGGAGCTGTTTTTT.

This chain links TRBV6-2 or TRBV6-3 with TRBJ1-2; the D gene is possibly TRBD1 (6 bases). Germline V lookup: CDR1 MNHEY, CDR2 SVGEGT. V gave up 6 bases and J gave up 5 bases, with 19 bases separating them. CDR3 length: 15 amino acids. The CDR3 loop is CASSHPRRQGYGYTF. CDR3 sequence (DNA): TGTGCCAGCAGCCATCCCCGTCGGCAGGGGTATGGCTACACCTTC.

The chain carries TRBV20-1 and TRBJ2-7; 10 bases fit TRBD2. The trim removed 3 bases at V and 6 bases at J, leaving 8 bases unmatched. Per the germline V gene, CDR1 is DFQATT and CDR2 is SNEGSKA (reference sequence). This CDR3 is built from 14 residues. CDR3 sequence: CSASSVLAGLEQYF. CDR3 DNA sequence: TGCAGTGCTAGTTCGGTACTAGCGGGACTCGAGCAGTACTTC.

The table lists this clone with a count of one. This chain uses TRBV7-9 with TRBJ2-7; 7 bases map to TRBD1. Trimming at V came to 6 bases and at J to 2 bases, leaving 13 bases not matched to a gene. Germline V lookup: CDR1 SEHNR, CDR2 FQNEAQ (reference sequence). The CDR3 has 16 residues. The CDR3 spells CASRSTTGVIAYEQYF. As DNA, the CDR3 is TGTGCCAGCAGATCTACCACAGGGGTAATTGCCTACGAGCAGTACTTC.

This rearrangement joins TRBV10-3 to TRBJ1-2; possibly TRBD1 for D (6 bases). The V end lost 7 bases, the J end lost 1 base, and 16 bases lay between the germline ends. The CDR3 spans 15 residues. Germline V gene sequence: CDR1 ENHRY, CDR2 SYGVKD. The CDR3 nucleotides read TGTGCCATCAAACCCACAGGGACGAATAACTATGGCTACACCTTC. It specifies CAIKPTGTNNYGYTF.

The V call is TRBV3-1 (or the pseudogene TRBV3-2), the J call TRBJ2-7, with TRBD2 as a possible D gene (6 bases). The CDR3 covers 16 residues. Germline-derived CDR1 and CDR2 are LGHDT and YNNKEL (reference sequence). The V gene lost 1 base and the J gene lost 0 bases, with 13 bases spanning the gap. For the CDR3, the DNA is TGTGCCAGCAGCCAAGTATGGGGGACTCTCTCCTACGAGCAGTACTTC. It codes for CASSQVWGTLSYEQYF.

In DNA form, the CDR3 reads TGTGCCAGCAGCCAAGGGAACTGGAGGGGGCCGGGTAATTCACCCCTCCACTTT. Its translation is CASSQGNWRGPGNSPLHF. This chain joins TRBV3-1 (or the pseudogene TRBV3-2) and TRBJ1-6; TRBD1 aligns across 7 bases. The germline V gene has CDR1 LGHDT and CDR2 YNNKEL (reference sequence). This CDR3 region has 18 residues. The ends lost 1 base at V and 6 bases at J; junction bases unmatched: 12.

The rearrangement uses TRBV7-2 and TRBJ1-6; unclear D gene. In germline, CDR1 is SGHTA, CDR2 FQGNSA. The CDR3 is made up of 17 amino acids. Between the trimmed V and J ends, which lost 1 base and 0 bases, there was a span of 10 bases. The DNA for the CDR3 is TGTGCCAGCAGCTTAGGGAGGCGCAGCTCCTATAATTCACCCCTCCACTTT. This codes for CASSLGRRSSYNSPLHF.

This clone was seen a few times. The rearrangement uses TRBV7-8 and TRBJ1-2; 10 bases match TRBD1. The CDR3 length is 14 residues. V lost 5 bases and J lost 7; bases outside the gene matches: 7. Germline V gene data show CDR1 as SGHVS and CDR2 as FQNEAQ. The CDR3 loop is CASSRDRGDLGYTF. DNA of the CDR3: TGTGCCAGCAGCCGGGACAGGGGTGATCTTGGCTACACCTTC.

The V call is TRBV10-3, the J call TRBJ1-4; tentatively, D is TRBD1 (5 bases). Germline CDR1 is ENHRY and CDR2 is SYGVKD. V gave up 3 bases and J gave up 6 bases, with 14 bases separating them. The CDR3 spans 15 residues. The CDR3 region has the DNA TGTGCCATCAGTGACGGTCAGGGATATGATGAAAAACTGTTTTTT. Translating gives CAISDGQGYDEKLFF.

This chain links TRBV19 with TRBJ2-2; 8 bases fit TRBD1. CDR3 size: 17 residues. The trim removed 6 bases at V and 1 base at J, leaving 10 bases unmatched. CDR1 is LNHDA, CDR2 SQIVND, per germline (reference sequence). CDR3 in amino acids: CASRYRSGTGNTGELFF. The CDR3 coding sequence is TGTGCCAGTAGATACAGGTCCGGGACAGGGAACACCGGGGAGCTGTTTTTT.

The chain employs TRBV27 and TRBJ1-1, with D perhaps TRBD1 (5 bases). Germline CDR1 MNHEY, CDR2 SMNVEV (reference sequence). The CDR3 totals 16 residues. Trimming removed 5 bases at V and 0 bases at J, with 16 bases between. CDR3 loop: CASSNGGGRVNTEAFF. As DNA, the CDR3 is TGTGCCAGCAGTAATGGGGGAGGCAGGGTGAACACTGAAGCTTTCTTT.

This clone was detected once. The rearrangement joins TRBV2 to TRBJ1-4; 10 bases line up with TRBD1. This CDR3 is built from 15 residues. J gave up 2 bases and V 6 bases, and 3 bases lay outside the gene matches. The germline V gene encodes CDR1 SNHLY and CDR2 FYNNEI. CDR3 amino acids: CASSMTGGTNEKLFF. The CDR3 region has the DNA TGTGCCAGCAGCATGACAGGGGGCACTAATGAAAAACTGTTTTTT.

V and J are TRBV6-5 and TRBJ1-4; D unresolved. The germline gives CDR1 MNHEY, CDR2 SVGAGI. The V gene lost 2 bases and the J gene lost 6 bases, with 13 bases spanning the gap. The CDR3 has 15 amino acids. Here the CDR3 reads CASSYTAGYDEKLFF. CDR3 nucleotide sequence: TGTGCCAGCAGTTACACAGCCGGTTATGATGAAAAACTGTTTTTT.

The CDR3 DNA follows: TGTGCCAGCAGCCAAGTCACACACCCAACTAATGAAAAACTGTTTTTT. It yields the protein CASSQVTHPTNEKLFF. This chain uses TRBV14 with TRBJ1-4; no reliable D call. Germline assignment: CDR1 SGHDN and CDR2 FVKESK. The CDR3 is 16 amino acids. V was cut by 1 base and J by 0 bases, with 9 bases left in between.

The genes are TRBV4-2 and TRBJ2-3, with D uncertain. Germline V gene data show CDR1 as LGHNA and CDR2 as YNFKEQ. This CDR3 is built from 13 residues. V was clipped by 2 bases and J by 1 base, with 4 bases between them. The CDR3 loop is CASSQPGTDTQYF. CDR3 bases: TGTGCCAGCAGCCAACCTGGCACAGATACGCAGTATTTT.

The rearrangement uses TRBV9 and TRBJ1-4, with D tentatively TRBD1 (6 bases). CDR3 length: 14 amino acids. CDR1 and CDR2 from the germline V gene are SGDLS and YYNGEE. Trimming stripped 5 bases from V and 5 bases from J, with 13 bases between. The CDR3 coding sequence is TGTGCCAGCAGTGAGGGGGTAGGGAATGAAAAACTGTTTTTT. This gives the protein CASSEGVGNEKLFF.

This clone was seen just once. The genes are TRBV2 and TRBJ1-1; D is ambiguous. This CDR3 has 14 residues. In germline, CDR1 is SNHLY, CDR2 FYNNEI. V was clipped by 7 bases and J by 0 bases, with 12 bases between them. CDR3 DNA: TGTGCCAGCAAGTTGGTAACACTGAACACTGAAGCTTTCTTT. It encodes CASKLVTLNTEAFF.

This clone was recorded only once. This chain links TRBV5-6 with TRBJ1-5; TRBD1 might be the D (6 bases). The CDR3 spans 15 residues. In germline, CDR1 is SGHDT, CDR2 YYEEEE. Trimming left V 2 bases short and J 7 bases short, with 16 bases between. CDR3 sequence: CASSFLQGPNQPQHF. CDR3 sequence (DNA): TGTGCCAGCAGCTTTCTACAGGGACCAAACCAGCCCCAGCATTTT.

The gene calls are TRBV7-9 and TRBJ1-2; D may be TRBD1 (5 bases). The germline V and J ends were trimmed by 0 bases and 7 bases, with 15 bases remaining between them. The CDR3 is 15 residues long. Per the germline V gene, CDR1 is SEHNR and CDR2 is FQNEAQ (reference sequence). In DNA, the CDR3 is TGTGCCAGCAGCTTAGCGGGAGGAGGACAAAGTGGCTACACCTTC. Its protein is CASSLAGGGQSGYTF.

The V call is TRBV28, the J call TRBJ1-2; TRBD1 is a possible D gene (5 bases). CDR3 length: 16 residues. Trimming took off 5 bases at V and 0 bases at J, with 16 bases between the two ends. Germline V gives CDR1 MDHEN, CDR2 SYDVKM. CDR3 protein: CASSGGGLQSNYGYTF. The CDR3 DNA reads as TGTGCCAGCAGTGGGGGGGGTCTGCAGTCTAACTATGGCTACACCTTC.

This clone was detected only a few times. The chain carries TRBV7-2 and TRBJ1-5; possible D gene TRBD1, 6 bases. The CDR3 is 16 residues long. Trimming shortened V by 0 bases and J by 7 bases, and 16 bases separated the two germline ends. Per germline, CDR1 SGHTA and CDR2 FQGNSA. The CDR3 reads CASSLAERGTGQPQHF. CDR3 coding DNA: TGTGCCAGCAGCTTAGCGGAGAGGGGGACGGGCCAGCCCCAGCATTTT.

The V and J genes are TRBV28 and TRBJ2-5; no clear D gene. V was trimmed by 3 bases and J by 4 bases, leaving 9 bases between them. CDR3 length: 13 amino acids. Germline CDR1 reads MDHEN; CDR2 reads SYDVKM. The CDR3 spells CASSFDESETQYF. CDR3 DNA: TGTGCCAGCAGTTTCGATGAGTCAGAGACCCAGTACTTC.

The chain carries TRBV6-2 or TRBV6-3 and TRBJ1-2, with D tentatively TRBD1 (5 bases). V was pared by 5 bases and J by 8 bases, with 15 bases between. In germline, CDR1 is MNHEY, CDR2 SVGEGT. CDR3 size: 13 residues. This CDR3 reads CASSQTQDTGYTF. The CDR3 DNA reads as TGTGCCAGCAGTCAAACCCAGGACACCGGCTACACCTTC.